This note documents a single T cell receptor beta chain sequence. This entry is derived from a study of T cells in Graves' hyperthyroidism and ophthalmopathy. Study details: Any treatment followed the collection of peripheral blood at initial diagnosis.

Exclusion of patients followed from uncontrolled infection, other autoimmune disease, pregnancy or lactation. Diagnoses rested on clinical symptoms, serum thyroxine and TRAb, thyroid ultrasound and orbital computed tomography. Amplified TCR beta CDR3 regions came from RNA transcripts. HTBI primers were employed in a first-round RT-PCR of the TCR CDR3. TCRdb reprocessed the multiplex PCR reads with MiXCR, giving one entry per CDR3 protein. Seen here are approximately 620,000 distinct CDR3 sequences, around 13% observed once, and the top ten hold more than 5%. Germline loops: CDR1 KGHDR, CDR2 SFDVKD. This CDR3 comprises 16 residues. V lost 3 bases to trimming and J lost 3 bases; unmatched junction nucleotides: 5.

This TCR was recovered from a woman in her 30s with Graves' hyperthyroidism that later progressed to Graves' ophthalmopathy. The sequenced sample consisted of blood. The chain uses TRBV24-1 and TRBJ2-2; 8 nucleotides align to TRBD1. The CDR3 is CATSDRTGTDTGELFF. CDR3 DNA: TGTGCCACCAGTGATCGGACAGGGACTGACACCGGGGAGCTGTTTTTT.